A selection of T cell receptor beta chains follows, all from one sample in a study of blood T cells in healthy people across ages. TCRdb re-called the 5' RACE reads through MiXCR, storing one row per CDR3 protein. This table has hundreds of thousands of distinct CDR3 sequences, 25% appearing once. Another study also made use of these data, one on T cells of mothers and their children.

The sample was blood. The receptors stem from a boy younger than 18 in good health. CDR3s include the opening cysteine and the closing phenylalanine or tryptophan. Each record gives: D gene, clone size, V gene, J gene, CDR3 protein, CDR3 DNA. A D gene is named only where the DNA matches it firmly. Expanded clones get a size class; other rows say once, few or many, or leave the size out.

>TRBD2|-|TRBV29-1|TRBJ2-5
CSANPGGVSETQHF
TGCAGCGCTAATCCGGGAGGGGTTTCAGAGACCCAGCACTTC
>-|-|TRBV20-1|TRBJ2-5
CSADHREGPETQYF
TGCAGTGCCGACCACAGGGAAGGCCCAGAGACCCAGTACTTC
>-|-|TRBV29-1|TRBJ2-5
CSTAVGAVETQYF
TGCAGCACTGCTGTAGGGGCGGTAGAGACCCAGTACTTC
>TRBD1|few|TRBV20-1|TRBJ1-2
CSARMTGDGYGYTF
TGCAGTGCTAGAATGACAGGGGATGGCTATGGCTACACCTTC
>-|-|TRBV10-3|TRBJ2-7
CAIRTRDEQYF
TGTGCCATCAGGACCAGGGACGAGCAGTACTTC
>-|-|TRBV6-1|TRBJ1-5
CASRGGQVSNQPQHF
TGTGCCAGCAGGGGAGGGCAGGTTAGCAATCAGCCCCAGCATTTT
>-|-|TRBV27|TRBJ2-5
CASSLSSSRRETQYF
TGTGCCAGCAGTTTATCGTCGAGCAGACGAGAGACCCAGTACTTC
>TRBD2|-|TRBV20-1|TRBJ2-3
CSASGLAGGVTDTQYF
TGCAGTGCTAGCGGTTTAGCGGGGGGCGTTACAGATACGCAGTATTTT
>-|-|TRBV12-5|TRBJ2-5
CASGPRVGETQYF
TGTGCTAGTGGTCCCAGGGTTGGAGAGACCCAGTACTTC
>-|-|TRBV11-3|TRBJ2-6
CASSPRAAGANVLTF
TGTGCCAGCAGCCCAAGGGCAGCTGGGGCCAACGTCCTGACTTTC
>-|few|TRBV25-1|TRBJ2-3
CASSKRTDTQYF
TGTGCCAGCAGTAAGCGCACAGATACGCAGTATTTT
>TRBD2|-|TRBV29-1|TRBJ2-7
CSVDGSSGTYEQYF
TGCAGCGTTGATGGATCTAGCGGGACCTACGAGCAGTACTTC
>-|-|TRBV29-1|TRBJ2-1
CSGIGVEQFF
TGCAGCGGGATAGGAGTCGAGCAGTTCTTC
>-|few|TRBV18|TRBJ1-4
CASSPPSRPNEKLFF
TGTGCCAGCTCACCACCGTCAAGACCCAATGAAAAACTGTTTTTT
>-|-|TRBV28|TRBJ1-2
CASGKGFSTF
TGTGCCAGCGGCAAGGGTTTCAGCACCTTC
>-|-|TRBV12-3/TRBV12-4|TRBJ2-5
CASSFSDEQIF
TGTGCCAGCAGTTTCAGCGATGAGCAGATCTTC
>-|few|TRBV6-5|TRBJ1-1
CASSFASDGVVAFF
TGTGCCAGCAGTTTTGCCAGTGATGGGGTTGTAGCTTTCTTT
>-|-|TRBV12-3/TRBV12-4|TRBJ1-2
CASSLGVLYGYTF
TGTGCCAGCAGTTTAGGGGTTCTCTATGGCTACACCTTC
>TRBD1|-|TRBV19|TRBJ2-7
CATTTGNGLYEQYF
TGTGCCACCACGACAGGGAACGGCCTATACGAGCAGTACTTC
>-|-|TRBV7-2|TRBJ2-2
CASSRYLGGELFF
TGTGCCAGCAGCCGCTACCTCGGCGGGGAGCTGTTTTTT
>-|few|TRBV20-1|TRBJ2-5
CSARGGGGQEAQYF
TGCAGTGCTAGAGGTGGCGGGGGACAAGAGGCCCAGTACTTC
>TRBD2|-|TRBV25-1|TRBJ2-3
CANSELGGRSTDTQYF
TGTGCCAACAGTGAATTGGGCGGGAGGAGTACAGATACGCAGTATTTT
>-|-|TRBV3-1|TRBJ2-1
CASSRGRVDNEQFF
TGTGCCAGCAGCCGGGGACGGGTCGACAATGAGCAGTTCTTC
>-|few|TRBV7-8|TRBJ2-5
CASSFPGREQETQYF
TGTGCCAGCAGCTTCCCCGGACGAGAGCAAGAGACCCAGTACTTC
>-|few|TRBV7-9|TRBJ1-4
CASGQGISTNEKLFF
TGTGCCAGCGGCCAGGGGATTTCAACTAATGAAAAACTGTTTTTT
>-|few|TRBV20-1|TRBJ2-2
CSARDIRVLGTGELFF
TGCAGTGCTAGAGATATCCGGGTATTAGGCACCGGGGAGCTGTTTTTT
>TRBD1|few|TRBV7-9|TRBJ1-4
CASTPSGQGGEKLFF
TGTGCCAGCACCCCCAGCGGACAGGGTGGAGAAAAACTGTTTTTT
>TRBD2|-|TRBV20-1|TRBJ2-1
CSAPVASGSGSSYNEQFF
TGCAGTGCCCCGGTAGCTAGCGGGAGTGGGAGCTCCTACAATGAGCAGTTCTTC
>-|few|TRBV28|TRBJ2-3
CASSPPQGITDTQYF
TGTGCCAGCAGTCCGCCCCAGGGGATCACAGATACGCAGTATTTT
>-|-|TRBV5-6|TRBJ1-2
CASSFSFAGYTF
TGTGCCAGCAGCTTCTCTTTTGCCGGCTACACCTTC
>-|-|TRBV11-2|TRBJ2-1
CASTAGLANEQFF
TGTGCCAGCACCGCAGGACTGGCCAATGAGCAGTTCTTC
>-|-|TRBV12-3/TRBV12-4|TRBJ2-3
CASSFGLPGVTQYF
TGTGCCAGCAGTTTTGGTCTGCCCGGGGTTACGCAGTATTTT
>-|-|TRBV12-3/TRBV12-4|TRBJ2-1
CASLKGNNEQFF
TGTGCCAGCCTTAAGGGGAACAATGAGCAGTTCTTC
>TRBD2|-|TRBV7-9|TRBJ2-3
CASGGGGTDTQYF
TGTGCCAGCGGCGGGGGGGGCACAGATACGCAGTATTTT
>-|-|TRBV9|TRBJ2-5
CASSVGTKQETQYF
TGTGCCAGCAGCGTAGGAACAAAACAAGAGACCCAGTACTTC
>-|few|TRBV7-3|TRBJ2-1
CASSPDRTGRDEQFF
TGTGCCAGCAGCCCTGACCGGACAGGGAGGGATGAGCAGTTCTTC
>-|few|TRBV6-1|TRBJ2-5
CASSEGLVGALAQYF
TGTGCCAGCAGTGAAGGGCTAGTAGGGGCCTTGGCCCAGTACTTC
>TRBD1|-|TRBV7-9|TRBJ2-1
CASSYLRTGGLDEQFF
TGTGCCAGCAGCTACCTTCGGACAGGGGGCTTGGATGAGCAGTTCTTC
>-|-|TRBV4-3|TRBJ1-1
CASSQDRIGTLGTEAFF
TGCGCCAGCAGCCAAGATCGGATAGGAACTTTGGGTACTGAAGCTTTCTTT
>TRBD1|many|TRBV29-1|TRBJ1-4
CSVAGTAIGKLFF
TGCAGCGTTGCCGGGACAGCAATCGGAAAACTGTTTTTT
>-|-|TRBV7-3|TRBJ2-1
CASSFGQSNYNEQFF
TGTGCCAGCAGCTTCGGACAGTCAAATTACAATGAGCAGTTCTTC
>-|-|TRBV12-3/TRBV12-4|TRBJ1-2
CASREQGRGYTF
TGTGCCAGCAGGGAACAGGGACGCGGCTACACCTTC
>TRBD2|-|TRBV7-8|TRBJ2-5
CASSLRILPGTSALWTQYF
TGTGCCAGCAGCTTACGGATTCTCCCGGGGACTAGCGCTTTATGGACCCAGTACTTC
>-|few|TRBV10-3|TRBJ2-5
CAIREAIQETQYF
TGTGCCATCAGGGAGGCAATCCAAGAGACCCAGTACTTC